These 6 T cell receptor beta chains were sequenced from one sample in a study of blood T cell repertoires in COVID-19 (dated by TCRdb to 2020 to 2022). Library construction relied on the immunoSEQ multiplex PCR assay. TCRdb provides this immuneACCESS table in a form limited to in-frame rearrangements. Some clones are lacking; in checked studies, under half of them reflect an unresolved V gene, and why the rest are absent is not known. The sample table lists some 160,000 clones, 80% of them with a count of one. The top ten hold over 4% of the sample. Specimen: peripheral blood. These receptors all stem from a woman between 50 and 59 years old with acute or convalescent COVID-19.

The chain has TRBV10-3 and TRBJ1-1; TRBD1 matches at 12 bases. V lost 10 bases to trimming and J lost 3 bases; unmatched junction nucleotides: 15. This CDR3 contains 17 residues. The germline CDR1 and CDR2 sequences are ENHRY and SYGVKD. DNA for the CDR3: TGTGCCACCGGAGACCGGGACAGGGGGCTCTGGGACACTGAAGCTTTCTTT. This encodes CATGDRDRGLWDTEAFF.

This chain connects TRBV7-8 to TRBJ1-2; D is unclear. Germline V CDR1 and CDR2: SGHVS, FQNEAQ. Trimming shortened V by 2 bases and J by 7 bases, and 8 bases separated the two germline ends. The CDR3 contains 12 residues. The CDR3 coding sequence is TGTGCCAGCAGCTTACGCGGTTCTGGCTACACCTTC. Translated: CASSLRGSGYTF.

This chain connects TRBV6-5 to TRBJ2-1, with no clear D. With 7 bases removed from V and 0 bases from J, the gap between germline ends came to 10 bases. Germline-derived CDR1 and CDR2 are MNHEY and SVGAGI. CDR3 size: 14 residues. The chain's CDR3 is CASKKTISYNEQFF. CDR3 coding DNA: TGTGCCAGCAAGAAGACAATCTCCTACAATGAGCAGTTCTTC.

The V and J genes are TRBV9 and TRBJ1-1; 9 bases match TRBD1. This CDR3 contains 15 residues. CDR1 is SGDLS and CDR2 is YYNGEE in the germline V gene. J lost 5 bases, V lost 3 bases, and 8 bases had no gene match. CDR3 loop: CASSASDRGKTEAFF. The CDR3 DNA reads as TGTGCCAGCAGCGCTTCGGACAGGGGTAAGACTGAAGCTTTCTTT. The full variable domain, rest sourced from reference TRBV9 and TRBJ1-1, is DSGVTQTPKHLITATGQRVTLRCSPRSGDLSVYWYQQSLDQGLQFLIQYYNGEERAKGNILERFSAQQFPDLHSELNLSSLELGDSALYFCASSASDRGKTEAFFGQGTRLTVV.

The chain's CDR3 is CASSPGTGVNNSPLHF. The CDR3 DNA follows: TGTGCCAGCAGTCCCGGGACAGGGGTTAACAATTCACCCCTCCACTTT. This sequence joins TRBV11-2 and TRBJ1-6; 10 positions agree with TRBD1. V lost 6 bases, J lost 7 bases, and 9 bases stayed unmatched. The germline V gene has CDR1 SGHAT and CDR2 FQNNGV. The CDR3 runs to 16 residues.

This rearrangement joins TRBV7-6 to TRBJ2-7; the D is unclear. Trimming removed 2 bases at V and 2 bases at J, with 13 bases between. Germline values: CDR1 SGHVS, CDR2 FNYEAQ. This CDR3 region has 15 residues. The CDR3 bases are TGTGCCAGCAGCTTATCCACAGATCCCACCTACGAGCAGTACTTC. It translates to CASSLSTDPTYEQYF.